In its sample, the clone carrying this TCR beta chain was seen a few times. As yet, its antigen is unknown. This sample is part of a study of T-cell memory formation after mild COVID-19. Study-wide results and caveats: Second-wave clones peaking on day 37 lacked confirmed SARS-CoV-2 specificity. CD8+ contracting clones occupied EMRA, while CD4+ ones occupied mainly CM and EM.

Libraries for TCRalpha and TCRbeta carried sample barcodes and unique molecular identifiers via 5'RACE. TCRdb reprocessed the 5' RACE reads via MiXCR and lists one record per CDR3 protein. The sample shows more than 250,000 distinct CDR3 sequences, around 17% of them seen only once. The CDR3 loop spans 13 amino acids. In germline, CDR1 is KGHSH, CDR2 LQKENI. V shed 2 bases and J shed 6 bases, with 11 bases lying between them. The TCR sequence derives from a man in his late teens or twenties who had mild COVID-19 (a few samples of this study predate the infection). Cell type and time point are not known. Sequenced sample: PBMCs or a T cell subset sorted from them (not recorded which). The gene calls are TRBV18 and TRBJ2-7; D tentatively reads TRBD1 or TRBD2 (5 bases each). The CDR3 here is CASSPGEGREQYV. CDR3 nucleotide sequence: TGTGCCAGCTCACCAGGAGAGGGGCGCGAGCAGTACGTC.